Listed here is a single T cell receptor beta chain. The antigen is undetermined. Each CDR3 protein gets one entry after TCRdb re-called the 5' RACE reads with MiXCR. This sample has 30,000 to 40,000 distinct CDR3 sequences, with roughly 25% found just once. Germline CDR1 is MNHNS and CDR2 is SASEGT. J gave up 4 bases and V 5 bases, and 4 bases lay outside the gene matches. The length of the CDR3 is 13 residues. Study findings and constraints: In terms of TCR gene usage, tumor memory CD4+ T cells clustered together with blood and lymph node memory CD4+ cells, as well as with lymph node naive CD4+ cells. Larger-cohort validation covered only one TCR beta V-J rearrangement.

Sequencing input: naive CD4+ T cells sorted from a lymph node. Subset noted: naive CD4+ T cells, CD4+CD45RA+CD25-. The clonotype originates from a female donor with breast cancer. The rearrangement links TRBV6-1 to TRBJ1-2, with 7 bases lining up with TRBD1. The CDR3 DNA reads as TGTGCCAGCAGTCAAGGGGGCGGCTATGGCTACACCTTC. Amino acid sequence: CASSQGGGYGYTF.